A selection of T cell receptor beta chains follows, all from one sample in a study of blood T cell repertoires in COVID-19. TCRdb's table, derived via immunoSEQ multiplex PCR, lists solely in-frame clones and lacks some. This sample has 200,000 or so clones, with 82% found just once. The specimen was peripheral blood. These receptors were obtained from a woman aged 25 to 39 with acute or convalescent COVID-19. Both conserved end residues are part of each CDR3. D genes are given only for firm matches. Expanded clones are given a class, and other clones once, few, many or no size at all.

- - TRBJ1-2 TRBV4-3 TGCGCCAGCAGCCAAGAGAGGAAGTATGGCTACACCTTC CASSQERKYGYTF
- - TRBJ2-1 TRBV29-1 TGCAGCGTTGAAAACGGCGGCTCCTACAATGAGCAGTTCTTC CSVENGGSYNEQFF
- - TRBJ2-3 TRBV5-1 TGCGCCAGCAGCTCTCTTAGGCAAGCGGGTGGTGTAGATACGCAGTATTTT CASSSLRQAGGVDTQYF
few TRBD1 TRBJ2-7 TRBV12-3/TRBV12-4 TGTGCCAGCCGGGACAGACTCTCCTACGAGCAGTACTTC CASRDRLSYEQYF
- - TRBJ1-2 TRBV6-5 TGTGCCAGCAGCACCTTACGGGGGGCTGGCTACACCTTC CASSTLRGAGYTF
once - TRBJ2-3 TRBV5-6 TGTGCCAGCAGCTTGTTAGGCGGAAAAGCCACAGATACGCAGTATTTT CASSLLGGKATDTQYF
- TRBD2 TRBJ2-3 TRBV10-3 TGTGCCATCAGTGAGCCGTCACTAGCGGGGCGCGGCCATACGCAGTATTTT CAISEPSLAGRGHTQYF
few TRBD1 TRBJ2-7 TRBV28 TGTGCCACCCTAATCGGGACAGACGGATACGAGCAGTACTTC CATLIGTDGYEQYF
few TRBD1 TRBJ2-7 TRBV7-9 TGTGCCAGCAGCCCCCCGGGACAGGGCGTCGAGCAGTACTTC CASSPPGQGVEQYF
- - TRBJ2-3 TRBV9 TGTGCCAGCAGCGTAGGCCAGGGGCCAGATACGCAGTATTTT CASSVGQGPDTQYF
- TRBD1 TRBJ1-5 TRBV5-5 TGTGCCAGCAGCCCGGACAGGGGCGCTCAGCCCCAGCATTTT CASSPDRGAQPQHF
- - TRBJ2-5 TRBV5-4 TGTGCCAGCAGGCTCGGGGGTACAGAGACCCAGTACTTC CASRLGGTETQYF
- TRBD1 TRBJ1-1 TRBV5-1 TGCGCCAGCAGCACCGGGACAGCGAACACTGAAGCTTTCTTT CASSTGTANTEAFF
- - TRBJ1-1 TRBV29-1 TGCAGCGTTTCACAGGGGAACACTGAAGCTTTCTTT CSVSQGNTEAFF
- - TRBJ2-1 TRBV9 TGTGCCAGCAGCGTAACCGGGGTGGCGGGGAAACTCAATGAGCAGTTCTTC CASSVTGVAGKLNEQFF
few TRBD2 TRBJ2-5 TRBV30 TGTGCCTGGAGTGTCTCGACTAGCGGGCAAGAGACCCAGTACTTC CAWSVSTSGQETQYF
- - TRBJ1-6 TRBV5-1 TGCGCCAGCAGCGCGGGGGTGAGGAATTCACCCCTCCACTTT CASSAGVRNSPLHF
- - TRBJ2-1 TRBV5-6 TGTGCCAGCAGCTTACTAGACGGGGATGAGCAGTTCTTC CASSLLDGDEQFF
- - TRBJ1-2 TRBV24-1 TGTGCCACCCCGCCCCGAGGTAGCGCCTTC CATPPRGSAF
- TRBD2 TRBJ2-2 TRBV6-2/TRBV6-3 TGTGCCAGCAGTTACGATCTAGCGGGAGGGCCTGGGAACACCGGGGAGCTGTTTTTT CASSYDLAGGPGNTGELFF